This T cell receptor delta chain was captured by sequencing in a study of gamma-delta chains in newborns, infants, children. On the study more broadly: Polyclonal expansion of innate γδ T cells after birth follows microbial exposure.

TCRdb re-called the reads with CATT. The sample records about 4,900 delta-chain clones, more than 2.5% being singletons. Trimming at V came to 2 bases and at J to 1 base, leaving 8 bases not matched to a gene. CDR3 size: 19 residues. The V gene's germline CDR1 is GEAIGNYY and CDR2 EKD. The chain links TRDV2 to TRDJ3; TRDD3 aligns across 9 bases. The source of this sequence is a child who was a newborn, infant or young child, either healthy, febrile or measles-vaccinated (not recorded which). The sample was blood. CDR3 sequence (DNA): TGTGCCTGTGACAGTACTGGGGGACCTGATTCCTGGGACACCCGACAGATGTTTTTC. It encodes CACDSTGGPDSWDTRQMFF.